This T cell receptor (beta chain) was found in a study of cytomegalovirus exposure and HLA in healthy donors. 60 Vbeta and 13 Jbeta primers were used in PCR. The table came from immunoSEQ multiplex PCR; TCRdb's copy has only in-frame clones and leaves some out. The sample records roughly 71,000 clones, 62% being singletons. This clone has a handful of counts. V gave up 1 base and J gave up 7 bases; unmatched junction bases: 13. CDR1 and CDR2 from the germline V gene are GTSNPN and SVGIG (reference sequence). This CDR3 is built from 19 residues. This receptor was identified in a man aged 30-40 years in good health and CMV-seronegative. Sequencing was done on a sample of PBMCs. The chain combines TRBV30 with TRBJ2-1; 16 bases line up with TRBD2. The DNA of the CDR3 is TGTGCCTGGAGTGGGGGACTAGCGGGGGGGCTAGAGTTCCGGAATGAGCAGTTCTTC. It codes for CAWSGGLAGGLEFRNEQFF.